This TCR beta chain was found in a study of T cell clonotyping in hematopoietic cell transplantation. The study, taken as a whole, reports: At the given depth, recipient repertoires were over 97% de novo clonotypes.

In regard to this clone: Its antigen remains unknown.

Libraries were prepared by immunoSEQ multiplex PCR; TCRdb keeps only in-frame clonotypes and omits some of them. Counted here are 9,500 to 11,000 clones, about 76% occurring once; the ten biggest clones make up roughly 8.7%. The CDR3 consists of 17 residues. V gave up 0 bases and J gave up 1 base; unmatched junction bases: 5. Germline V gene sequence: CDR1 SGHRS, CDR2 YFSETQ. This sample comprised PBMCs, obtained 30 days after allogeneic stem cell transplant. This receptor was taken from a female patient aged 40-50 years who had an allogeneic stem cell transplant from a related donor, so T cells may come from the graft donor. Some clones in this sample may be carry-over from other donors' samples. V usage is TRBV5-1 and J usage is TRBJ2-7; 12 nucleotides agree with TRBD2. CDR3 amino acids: CASSLGGLAGTSYEQYF. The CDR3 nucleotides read TGCGCCAGCAGCTTGGGAGGACTAGCGGGGACTTCCTACGAGCAGTACTTC.